This is a list of T cell receptor beta chains from one sample in a study of blood T cell repertoires in COVID-19. TCRdb's table, derived via immunoSEQ multiplex PCR, lists solely in-frame clones and lacks some. The profile covers a few hundred thousand clones, with around 83% appearing a single time and approximately 1.5% taken by the ten largest. Sequencing was carried out using peripheral blood. Receptor source: a woman between 40 and 55 years old who had recovered from COVID-19. Both conserved end residues are part of each CDR3. A D gene is named only where the DNA matches it firmly. The size of a clone is reported for some rows only, either as once, few or many, or as a class for expanded clones.

V	J	size	D	CDR3	DNA
TRBV6-4	TRBJ1-5	few	.	CASSEGSGIQPQHF	TGTGCCAGCAGTGAAGGTTCAGGGATCCAGCCCCAGCATTTT
TRBV10-3	TRBJ2-7	.	TRBD1	CAIREGQGHSYEQYF	TGTGCCATCAGAGAGGGACAGGGTCACTCCTACGAGCAGTACTTC
TRBV6-5	TRBJ1-4	.	.	CASSYSTNEKLFF	TGTGCCAGCAGTTACTCGACAAATGAAAAACTGTTTTTT
TRBV15	TRBJ2-7	.	TRBD2	CATRPSGGRSGYEQYF	TGTGCCACCAGACCCAGCGGGGGGCGGTCCGGCTACGAGCAGTACTTC
TRBV7-9	TRBJ2-1	.	.	CASSFDYLPDEQFF	TGTGCCAGCAGCTTTGACTACTTACCCGATGAGCAGTTCTTC
TRBV12-3/TRBV12-4	TRBJ1-1	.	.	CASRTGLFTEAFF	TGTGCCAGCAGAACCGGACTGTTCACTGAAGCTTTCTTT
TRBV7-2	TRBJ1-5	.	.	CASSLGQNQPQHF	TGTGCCAGCAGCTTAGGTCAGAATCAGCCCCAGCATTTT
TRBV6-6	TRBJ2-7	.	TRBD1	CASSFTRDSSYEQYF	TGTGCCAGCAGTTTCACCCGGGACAGCTCCTACGAGCAGTACTTC
TRBV5-1	TRBJ1-1	.	.	CASSGSPDTEAFF	TGCGCCAGCAGTGGCAGTCCTGACACTGAAGCTTTCTTT
TRBV3-1/TRBV3-2	TRBJ1-2	.	.	CASSQANPTHGYTF	TGTGCCAGCAGCCAAGCTAATCCTACCCATGGCTACACCTTC
TRBV7-8	TRBJ1-2	.	.	CASSLVGGIVNYGYTF	TGTGCCAGCAGCTTAGTCGGGGGGATAGTTAACTATGGCTACACCTTC
TRBV11-2	TRBJ1-1	.	.	CASSRSFRGEAFF	TGTGCCAGCAGCCGTTCCTTTCGGGGTGAAGCTTTCTTT
TRBV27	TRBJ1-1	.	.	CASSLRGRTEAFF	TGTGCCAGCAGTTTGAGAGGGAGGACTGAAGCTTTCTTT
TRBV5-1	TRBJ2-1	.	.	CASSLEGSKQFF	TGCGCCAGCAGCTTGGAAGGGAGCAAGCAGTTCTTC
TRBV2	TRBJ2-5	.	.	CASSAQETQYF	TGTGCCAGCAGTGCGCAAGAGACCCAGTACTTC
TRBV5-5	TRBJ1-4	.	TRBD1	CASSFMGQSNEKLFF	TGTGCCAGCAGCTTCATGGGACAGTCGAATGAAAAACTGTTTTTT
TRBV28	TRBJ1-1	.	.	CASSRPTGKGDTEAFF	TGTGCCAGCAGTCGCCCAACAGGGAAGGGGGACACTGAAGCTTTCTTT
TRBV5-1	TRBJ1-2	.	.	CASSLASSGIDGYTF	TGCGCCAGCAGCTTGGCCTCATCAGGGATAGATGGCTACACCTTC
TRBV5-5	TRBJ2-4	.	TRBD1	CASSLVGQGAYIQYF	TGTGCCAGCAGCTTGGTGGGACAGGGGGCATACATTCAGTACTTC
TRBV7-9	TRBJ2-1	.	.	CASTRGYEQFF	TGTGCCAGCACCAGGGGCTATGAGCAGTTCTTC
TRBV28	TRBJ2-2	.	TRBD1	CASRPGQLNTGELFF	TGTGCCAGCAGACCGGGACAGCTAAACACCGGGGAGCTGTTTTTT
TRBV2	TRBJ2-7	.	.	CASRDSSSYEQYF	TGTGCCAGCAGGGACAGTTCTTCCTACGAGCAGTACTTC
TRBV29-1	TRBJ2-1	.	TRBD2	CSVEEGTRGQFF	TGCAGCGTTGAAGAAGGGACTAGGGGGCAGTTCTTC
TRBV9	TRBJ1-4	.	TRBD1	CASSPPQGNEKLFF	TGTGCCAGCAGCCCGCCACAGGGGAATGAAAAACTGTTTTTT
TRBV3-1/TRBV3-2	TRBJ1-5	.	TRBD1	CASSLGTGGSGQPQHF	TGTGCCAGCAGCCTTGGGACAGGAGGCTCGGGTCAGCCCCAGCATTTT
TRBV10-3	TRBJ2-5	.	.	CASAALQETQYF	TGTGCCAGCGCGGCTCTACAAGAGACCCAGTACTTC
TRBV15	TRBJ1-4	.	.	CATSRDGTQIGSF	TGTGCCACCAGCAGAGATGGGACACAAATAGGGTCTTTT
TRBV5-1	TRBJ2-1	.	.	CASSFYTGSSYNEQFF	TGCGCCAGCAGCTTCTACACAGGGAGCTCCTACAATGAGCAGTTCTTC